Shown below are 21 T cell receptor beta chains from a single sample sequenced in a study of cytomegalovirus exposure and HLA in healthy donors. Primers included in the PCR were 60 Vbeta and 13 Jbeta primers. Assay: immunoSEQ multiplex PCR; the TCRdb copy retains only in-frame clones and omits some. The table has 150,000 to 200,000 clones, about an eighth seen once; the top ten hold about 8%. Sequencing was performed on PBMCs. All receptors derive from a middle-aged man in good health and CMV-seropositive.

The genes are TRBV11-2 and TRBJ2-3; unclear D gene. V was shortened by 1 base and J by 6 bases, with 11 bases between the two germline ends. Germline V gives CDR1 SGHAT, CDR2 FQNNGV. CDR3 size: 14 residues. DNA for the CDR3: TGTGCCAGCAGCTTAGGGCCGGCACAGGATACGCAGTATTTT. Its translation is CASSLGPAQDTQYF.

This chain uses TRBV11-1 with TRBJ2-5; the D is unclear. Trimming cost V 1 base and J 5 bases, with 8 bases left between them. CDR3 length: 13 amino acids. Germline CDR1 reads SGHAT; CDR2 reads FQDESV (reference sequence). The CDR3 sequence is CASSLGLVETQYF. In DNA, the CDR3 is TGTGCCAGCAGCTTAGGGCTAGTCGAGACCCAGTACTTC. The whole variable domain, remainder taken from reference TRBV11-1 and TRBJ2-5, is EAEVAQSPRYKITEKSQAVAFWCDPISGHATLYWYRQILGQGPELLVQFQDESVVDDSQLPKDRFSAERLKGVDSTLKIQPAELGDSAMYLCASSLGLVETQYFGPGTRLLVL.

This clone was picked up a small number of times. CDR3 protein: CASSPPLGGVGTGELFF. CDR3 DNA sequence: TGTGCCAGCTCACCACCGTTGGGAGGGGTCGGAACCGGGGAGCTGTTTTTT. V gene TRBV18 combines with J gene TRBJ2-2; 7 bases line up with TRBD2. This CDR3 has 17 residues. Germline-derived CDR1 and CDR2 are KGHSH and LQKENI. V was pared by 0 bases and J by 5 bases, with 9 bases of the junction left unmatched.

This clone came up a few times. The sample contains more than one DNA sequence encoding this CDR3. As DNA, the CDR3 is TGTGCCAGCAGCTCTCAAGAGACCCAGTACTTC. Its translation is CASSSQETQYF. The rearrangement uses TRBV7-2 and TRBJ2-5, with D unresolved. The CDR3 totals 11 residues. Between the trimmed V and J ends, which lost 4 bases and 2 bases, there was a span of 2 bases. Per the germline V gene, CDR1 is SGHTA and CDR2 is FQGNSA. Drawing the rest from reference TRBV7-2 and TRBJ2-5, the complete variable domain is GAGVSQSPSNKVTEKGKDVELRCDPISGHTALYWYRQSLGQGLEFLIYFQGNSAPDKSGLPSDRFSAERTGGSVSTLTIQRTQQEDSAVYLCASSSQETQYFGPGTRLLVL.

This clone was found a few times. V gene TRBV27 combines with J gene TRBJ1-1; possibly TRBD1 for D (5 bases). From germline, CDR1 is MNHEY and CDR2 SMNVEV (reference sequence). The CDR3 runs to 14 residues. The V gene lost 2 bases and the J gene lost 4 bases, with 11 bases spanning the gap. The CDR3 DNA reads TGTGCCAGCAGTTTACTCGGGGACTCCACTGAAGCTTTCTTT. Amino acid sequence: CASSLLGDSTEAFF.

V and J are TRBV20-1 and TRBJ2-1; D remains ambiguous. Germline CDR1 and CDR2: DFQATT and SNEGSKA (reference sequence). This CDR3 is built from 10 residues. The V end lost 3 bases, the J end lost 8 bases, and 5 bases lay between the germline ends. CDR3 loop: CSASRYEQFF. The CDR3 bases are TGCAGTGCTAGCCGGTATGAGCAGTTCTTC.

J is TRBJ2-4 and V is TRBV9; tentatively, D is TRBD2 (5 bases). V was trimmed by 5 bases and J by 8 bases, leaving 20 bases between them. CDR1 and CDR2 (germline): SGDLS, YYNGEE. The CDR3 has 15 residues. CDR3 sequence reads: CASSPSGQARDIQYF. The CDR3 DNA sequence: TGTGCCAGCAGTCCCTCCGGGCAGGCGAGGGACATTCAGTACTTC.

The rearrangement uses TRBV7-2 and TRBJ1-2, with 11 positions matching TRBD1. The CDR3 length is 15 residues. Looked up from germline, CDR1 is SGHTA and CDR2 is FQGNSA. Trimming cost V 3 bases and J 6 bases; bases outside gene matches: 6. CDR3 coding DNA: TGTGCCAGCAGCTTGGGACAGGGGGTAGGAAATGGCTACACCTTC. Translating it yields CASSLGQGVGNGYTF.

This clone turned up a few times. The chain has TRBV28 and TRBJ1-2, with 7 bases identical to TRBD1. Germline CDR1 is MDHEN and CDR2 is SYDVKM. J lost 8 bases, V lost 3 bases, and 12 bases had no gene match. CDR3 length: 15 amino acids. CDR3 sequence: CASSLGVTGSRGYTF. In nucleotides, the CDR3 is TGTGCCAGCAGTTTGGGGGTGACAGGGTCAAGGGGCTACACCTTC.

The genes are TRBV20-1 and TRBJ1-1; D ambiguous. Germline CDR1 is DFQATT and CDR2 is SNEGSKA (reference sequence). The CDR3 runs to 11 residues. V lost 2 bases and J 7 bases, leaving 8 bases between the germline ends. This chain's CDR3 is CSARPQNEAFF. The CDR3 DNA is TGCAGTGCTAGACCACAGAATGAAGCTTTCTTT.

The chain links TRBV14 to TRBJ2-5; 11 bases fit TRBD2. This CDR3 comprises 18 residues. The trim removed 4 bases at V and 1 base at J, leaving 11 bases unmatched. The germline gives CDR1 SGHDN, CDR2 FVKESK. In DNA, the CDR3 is TGTGCCAGCAGCCGCCCTCTAGCGGGGGGAACTATCCAAGAGACCCAGTACTTC. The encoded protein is CASSRPLAGGTIQETQYF.

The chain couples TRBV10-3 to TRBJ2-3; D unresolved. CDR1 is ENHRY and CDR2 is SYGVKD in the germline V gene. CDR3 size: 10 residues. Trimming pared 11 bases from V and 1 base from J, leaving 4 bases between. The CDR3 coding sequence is TGTGCCGTAGGCACAGATACGCAGTATTTT. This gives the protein CAVGTDTQYF.

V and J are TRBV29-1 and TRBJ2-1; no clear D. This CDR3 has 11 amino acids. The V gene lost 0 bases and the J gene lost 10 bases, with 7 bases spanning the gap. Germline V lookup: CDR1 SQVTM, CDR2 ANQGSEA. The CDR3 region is CSVEDPGEQFF. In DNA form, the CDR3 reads TGCAGCGTTGAAGATCCCGGGGAGCAGTTCTTC.

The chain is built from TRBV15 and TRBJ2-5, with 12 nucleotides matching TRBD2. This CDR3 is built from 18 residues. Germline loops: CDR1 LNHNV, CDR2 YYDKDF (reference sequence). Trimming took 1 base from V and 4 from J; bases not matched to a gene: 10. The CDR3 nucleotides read TGTGCCACCAGCAGAGGGGTCCTAGCGGGGGGGCTTGGAGAGACCCAGTACTTC. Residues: CATSRGVLAGGLGETQYF. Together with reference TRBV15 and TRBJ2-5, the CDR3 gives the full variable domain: DAMVIQNPRYQVTQFGKPVTLSCSQTLNHNVMYWYQQKSSQAPKLLFHYYDKDFNNEADTPDNFQSRRPNTSFCFLDIRSPGLGDTAMYLCATSRGVLAGGLGETQYFGPGTRLLVL.

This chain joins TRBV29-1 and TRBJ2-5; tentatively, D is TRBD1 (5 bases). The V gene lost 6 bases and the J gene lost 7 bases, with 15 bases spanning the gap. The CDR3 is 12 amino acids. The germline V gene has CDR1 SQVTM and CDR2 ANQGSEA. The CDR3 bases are TGCAGCGTACAGCAGGGCGGAGTGACCCAGTACTTC. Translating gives CSVQQGGVTQYF.

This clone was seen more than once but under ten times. CDR3 amino acids: CASSYSGGTDTQYF. In DNA form, the CDR3 reads TGTGCCAGCAGTTACAGCGGGGGCACAGATACGCAGTATTTT. This chain connects TRBV6-5 to TRBJ2-3, with 7 positions matching TRBD2. CDR3 length: 14 residues. Germline CDR1 and CDR2: MNHEY and SVGAGI. Losses at the gene ends were 2 bases for V and 1 base for J; bases not matched to a gene: 0.

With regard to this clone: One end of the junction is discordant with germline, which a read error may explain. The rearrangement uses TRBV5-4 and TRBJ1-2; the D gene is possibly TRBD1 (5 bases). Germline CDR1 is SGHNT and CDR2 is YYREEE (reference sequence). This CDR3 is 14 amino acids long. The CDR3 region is CASSLYGHRYGYPF. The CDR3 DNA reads TGTGCCAGCAGCTTGTACGGACACCGCTATGGCTACCCCTTC. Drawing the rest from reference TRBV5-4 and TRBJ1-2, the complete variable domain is ETGVTQSPTHLIKTRGQQVTLRCSSQSGHNTVSWYQQALGQGPQFIFQYYREEENGRGNFPPRFSGLQFPNYSSELNVNALELDDSALYLCASSLYGHRYGYPFGSGTRLTVV.

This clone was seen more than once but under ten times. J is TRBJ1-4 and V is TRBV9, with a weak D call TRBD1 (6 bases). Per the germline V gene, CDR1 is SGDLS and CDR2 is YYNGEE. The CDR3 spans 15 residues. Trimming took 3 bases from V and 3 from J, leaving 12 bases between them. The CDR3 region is CASSGRQEPNEKLFF. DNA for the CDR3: TGTGCCAGCAGCGGCCGACAGGAACCTAATGAAAAACTGTTTTTT.

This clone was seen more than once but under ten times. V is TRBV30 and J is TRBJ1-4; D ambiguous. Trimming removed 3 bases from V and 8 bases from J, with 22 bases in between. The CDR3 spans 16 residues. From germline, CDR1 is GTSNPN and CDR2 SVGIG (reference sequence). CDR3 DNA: TGTGCCTGGAGCGGTCATGGGTGGCGGCGTGGGGAAAAACTGTTTTTT. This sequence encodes CAWSGHGWRRGEKLFF.

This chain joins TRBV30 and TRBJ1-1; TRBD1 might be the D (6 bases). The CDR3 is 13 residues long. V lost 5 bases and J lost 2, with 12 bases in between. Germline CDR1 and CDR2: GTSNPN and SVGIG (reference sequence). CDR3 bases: TGTGCCTGGGCCGTGGACAGTAACACTGAAGCTTTCTTT. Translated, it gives CAWAVDSNTEAFF.

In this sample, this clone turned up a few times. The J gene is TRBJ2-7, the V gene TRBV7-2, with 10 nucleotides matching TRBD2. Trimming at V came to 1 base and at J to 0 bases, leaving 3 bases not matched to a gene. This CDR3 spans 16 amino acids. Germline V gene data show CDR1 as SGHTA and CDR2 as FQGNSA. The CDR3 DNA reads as TGTGCCAGCAGCTTAGAGAGCGGGGGGGCCTCCTACGAGCAGTACTTC. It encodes CASSLESGGASYEQYF.